This TCR beta chain comes out of a study of blood T cell repertoires in COVID-19. Study-level background: Samples came from the United States, Italy and Spain, spanning acute and convalescent COVID-19.

Germline loops: CDR1 LNHDA, CDR2 SQIVND (reference sequence). The J segment lost 4 bases and the V segment lost 5 bases, leaving 3 bases of the junction unmatched. The CDR3 is 14 amino acids. Authors' data handling: Reference gene primer amplification gave estimated nucleated cell counts. Only in-frame clones appear in the TCRdb table, and some are missing; sequencing was by immunoSEQ multiplex PCR. V, J and clone size are taken as reported in that table, and D and trimming were inferred from the DNA itself. Of a few hundred thousand clones in the sample, 87% were seen once. The rearrangement joins TRBV19 to TRBJ2-2, with 8 bases identical to TRBD2. This TCR derives from a man younger than 30 with active or convalescent COVID-19. The specimen sequenced was peripheral blood. The chain's CDR3 is CASSVTSGTGELFF. The CDR3 DNA reads as TGTGCCAGTAGTGTCACTAGCGGCACCGGGGAGCTGTTTTTT.